The 10 T cell receptor beta chains reported below all come from one sample, sequenced in a study of blood T cell repertoires in COVID-19. Clones were read by immunoSEQ multiplex PCR, and TCRdb kept only the in-frame ones, dropping some. The sample contains approximately 480,000 clones, 85% to 90% of which appear only once. Sequencing used peripheral blood. The receptor source for this set is a man aged 18 to 29 with COVID-19, enrolled during active disease.

The rearrangement uses TRBV7-6 and TRBJ2-2; 7 nucleotides match TRBD1. Germline values: CDR1 SGHVS, CDR2 FNYEAQ. CDR3 length: 16 amino acids. V gave up 0 bases and J gave up 0 bases; unmatched junction bases: 1. Written as DNA, the CDR3 is TGTGCCAGCAGCTTAGCAGGGGGCTCGAACACCGGGGAGCTGTTTTTT. Translated, it gives CASSLAGGSNTGELFF.

The chain recombines TRBV18 with TRBJ2-2; TRBD2 aligns across 9 bases. With 6 bases clipped from V and 3 bases from J, the junction kept 8 bases outside the gene matches. CDR1 is KGHSH, CDR2 LQKENI, per germline. The CDR3 loop spans 16 amino acids. The CDR3 here is CASSNAGGPDTGELFF. The CDR3, as DNA: TGTGCCAGCTCGAACGCGGGGGGGCCCGACACCGGGGAGCTGTTTTTT.

The sample holds a few counts of this clone. The chain couples TRBV5-4 to TRBJ2-3, with TRBD1 as a possible D gene (6 bases). Trimming took 3 bases from V and 6 from J, leaving 11 bases between them. CDR1 is SGHNT and CDR2 is YYREEE in the germline V gene (reference sequence). The CDR3 spans 13 residues. The CDR3 region has the DNA TGTGCCAGCAGCTCACCAGGGGCGGATACGCAGTATTTT. Translation gives CASSSPGADTQYF. Based on the CDR3 plus reference TRBV5-4 and TRBJ2-3, the full variable domain is ETGVTQSPTHLIKTRGQQVTLRCSSQSGHNTVSWYQQALGQGPQFIFQYYREEENGRGNFPPRFSGLQFPNYSSELNVNALELDDSALYLCASSSPGADTQYFGPGTRLTVL.

This chain connects TRBV2 to TRBJ2-7, with TRBD1 matching over 7 bases. Germline V CDR1 and CDR2: SNHLY, FYNNEI. V lost 7 bases to trimming and J lost 0 bases; unmatched junction nucleotides: 9. This CDR3 is 15 amino acids long. The CDR3 reads CASTTTGSNSYEQYF. CDR3 in DNA: TGTGCCAGCACTACGACAGGGTCGAACTCCTACGAGCAGTACTTC.

The rearrangement joins TRBV7-9 to TRBJ1-4, with 7 nucleotides matching TRBD1. Trimming removed 3 bases from V and 8 bases from J; junction bases left unmatched: 15. CDR3 length: 17 amino acids. The V gene's germline CDR1 is SEHNR and CDR2 FQNEAQ (reference sequence). CDR3 DNA: TGTGCCAGCAGCTTGGAGTACAGGGGACCGGTTAACGAAAAACTGTTTTTT. This codes for CASSLEYRGPVNEKLFF.

There are a few counts of this clone. The gene calls are TRBV4-2 and TRBJ2-1, with 8 positions matching TRBD2. Germline values: CDR1 LGHNA, CDR2 YNFKEQ. CDR3 size: 15 residues. V dropped 4 bases and J dropped 5; count of bases not matched to a gene: 7. The CDR3 sequence is CASSRKRERDNEQFF. Here the CDR3 DNA reads TGTGCCAGCAGCCGCAAGCGGGAGCGGGACAATGAGCAGTTCTTC.

The chain uses TRBV7-8 and TRBJ2-2, with 9 bases fitting TRBD2. The V segment lost 5 bases and the J segment 7 bases; nucleotides outside the gene matches: 14. Germline V gene lookup returns CDR1 SGHVS and CDR2 FQNEAQ. The CDR3 length is 17 residues. CDR3 sequence reads: CASSPDGTSGRLGELFF. The DNA for the CDR3 is TGTGCCAGCAGCCCTGATGGTACTAGCGGGCGTCTCGGGGAGCTGTTTTTT.

This clone has only one observation. V is TRBV19 and J is TRBJ2-7, with D possibly matching TRBD1 (5 bases). The length of the CDR3 is 14 residues. The V end was cut by 0 bases, the J end by 2 bases, with 8 bases between. Germline CDR1 is LNHDA and CDR2 is SQIVND (reference sequence). The CDR3 DNA reads TGTGCCAGTAGTATAGATCAGGGCCCCTACGAGCAGTACTTC. Protein sequence: CASSIDQGPYEQYF.

The chain links TRBV25-1 to TRBJ2-1, with TRBD1 matching 9 bases. Germline assignment: CDR1 MGHDK and CDR2 SYGVNS. The CDR3 is made up of 14 amino acids. V was clipped by 8 bases and J by 6 bases; unmatched bases: 8. The DNA for the CDR3 is TGTGCCAGCTTACCCGGGACAGGGACCAATGAGCAGTTCTTC. Translation: CASLPGTGTNEQFF.

The rearrangement links TRBV2 to TRBJ1-1, with 7 bases that match TRBD1. This CDR3 is built from 13 residues. From germline, CDR1 is SNHLY and CDR2 FYNNEI. V was pared by 0 bases and J by 11 bases, with 6 bases of the junction left unmatched. In nucleotides, the CDR3 is TGTGCCAGCAGTGAAGCGAACAGGGGATCGGCTTTCTTT. Residues: CASSEANRGSAFF.